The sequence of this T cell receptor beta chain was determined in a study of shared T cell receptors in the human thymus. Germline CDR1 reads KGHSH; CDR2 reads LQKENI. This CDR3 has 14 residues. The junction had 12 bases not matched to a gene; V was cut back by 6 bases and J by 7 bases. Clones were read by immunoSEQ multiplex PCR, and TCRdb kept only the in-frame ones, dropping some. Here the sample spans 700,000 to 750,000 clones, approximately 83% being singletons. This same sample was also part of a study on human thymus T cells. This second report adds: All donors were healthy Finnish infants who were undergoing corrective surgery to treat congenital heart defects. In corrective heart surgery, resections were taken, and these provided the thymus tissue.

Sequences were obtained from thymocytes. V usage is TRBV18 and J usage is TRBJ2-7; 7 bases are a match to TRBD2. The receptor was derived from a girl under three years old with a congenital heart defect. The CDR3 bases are TGTGCCAGCTCCCTCCCCGGGGGGACGCGGGAGCAGTACTTC. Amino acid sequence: CASSLPGGTREQYF.